Listed below are T cell receptor beta chains from one sample, sequenced in a study of OX40 agonist ivuxolimab in advanced cancers. The protocol was immunoSEQ multiplex PCR, while the TCRdb copy is restricted to in-frame clones and leaves out a portion. Among 65,000 to 80,000 clones, about 90% were seen once, and the ten largest hold approximately 0.48%. The sample consisted of CD4+ or CD8+ T cells sorted from blood, taken in a trial of the OX40 agonist ivuxolimab. These receptors all stem from an adult with an advanced solid tumor such as melanoma, head and neck, liver or kidney cancer. Each CDR3 is given with its conserved first and last residue. D genes are given only for firm matches. Some rows mark clone size as missing; the rest say once, few, many or name a class of expanded clone.

>TRBJ1-2|NA|TRBV11-1|NA
CASSARRGAYGYTF
TGTGCCAGCAGTGCCCGGCGGGGGGCATATGGCTACACCTTC
>TRBJ1-3|NA|TRBV30|NA
CAWSPRPRSGNTIYF
TGTGCCTGGAGCCCCCGTCCCCGCTCTGGAAACACCATATATTTT
>TRBJ1-2|NA|TRBV4-3|NA
CASSQDLVGRSGGYTF
TGCGCCAGCAGCCAAGATCTGGTGGGCAGGAGTGGTGGCTACACCTTC
>TRBJ2-5|NA|TRBV7-6|NA
CASSSPKIGRTQYF
TGTGCCAGCAGCTCGCCCAAGATAGGAAGGACCCAGTACTTC
>TRBJ1-1|NA|TRBV9|once
CASSPLGLRDTEAFF
TGTGCCAGCAGCCCACTGGGGTTACGGGACACTGAAGCTTTCTTT
>TRBJ1-2|NA|TRBV7-2|NA
CASSPQGRRGYTF
TGTGCCAGCAGCCCGCAGGGTAGAAGGGGCTACACCTTC
>TRBJ2-7|NA|TRBV6-6|NA
CASSLPRDTIGEQYF
TGTGCCAGCAGTCTCCCCCGGGACACCATTGGCGAGCAGTACTTC
>TRBJ2-1|TRBD2|TRBV18|NA
CASSPLLAGGPGEQFF
TGTGCCAGCTCACCCCTACTAGCGGGAGGGCCGGGGGAGCAGTTCTTC
>TRBJ2-7|NA|TRBV10-3|once
CAISESVTRYEQYF
TGTGCCATCAGTGAGTCAGTTACTAGATACGAGCAGTACTTC
>TRBJ2-7|NA|TRBV5-4|NA
CASSLAPSYEQYF
TGTGCCAGCAGCTTGGCACCCTCCTACGAGCAGTACTTC
>TRBJ2-1|TRBD2|TRBV18|NA
CASSPPAGDYNEQFF
TGTGCCAGCTCACCACCTGCGGGGGATTACAATGAGCAGTTCTTC
>TRBJ2-5|TRBD2|TRBV5-1|NA
CASSRLAGGLQETQYF
TGCGCCAGCAGCAGACTAGCGGGAGGTCTCCAAGAGACCCAGTACTTC
>TRBJ2-1|NA|TRBV7-9|NA
CASSFGGIHNEQFF
TGTGCCAGCAGCTTCGGCGGAATCCACAATGAGCAGTTCTTC
>TRBJ2-7|TRBD1|TRBV28|NA
CASSTWTGFIEQYF
TGTGCCAGCAGTACCTGGACAGGGTTTATCGAGCAGTACTTC
>TRBJ2-6|NA|TRBV6-1|NA
CASRYSGANVLTF
TGTGCCAGCAGGTACTCTGGGGCCAACGTCCTGACTTTC
>TRBJ1-1|NA|TRBV4-2|NA
CASSQDRRAGALNTEAFF
TGTGCCAGCAGCCAAGACCGAAGGGCGGGGGCCTTGAACACTGAAGCTTTCTTT
>TRBJ1-4|NA|TRBV5-1|NA
CASSVLSGSREKLFF
TGCGCCAGCAGCGTGCTAAGTGGGTCTCGGGAAAAACTGTTTTTT
>TRBJ2-1|NA|TRBV10-2|NA
CASSDSLSSYNEQFF
TGCGCCAGCAGTGATTCCCTTAGCTCCTACAATGAGCAGTTCTTC
>TRBJ1-3|NA|TRBV7-3|NA
CASSLTGGNSGNTIYF
TGTGCCAGCAGCTTAACGGGAGGGAACTCTGGAAACACCATATATTTT
>TRBJ2-7|TRBD2|TRBV7-2|NA
CASSLGSGLAGVRYF
TGTGCCAGCAGCTTAGGTTCGGGACTAGCGGGAGTACGGTACTTC
>TRBJ1-4|TRBD1|TRBV6-1|NA
CASRSTGGDEKLFF
TGTGCCAGCAGGTCAACAGGGGGCGACGAAAAACTGTTTTTT
>TRBJ2-1|NA|TRBV6-5|NA
CASSYTSSYNEQFF
TGTGCCAGCAGTTACACTAGCTCCTACAATGAGCAGTTCTTC
>TRBJ1-4|TRBD1|TRBV30|NA
CAWGTGENEKLFF
TGTGCCTGGGGGACAGGGGAAAATGAAAAACTGTTTTTT
>TRBJ2-7|NA|TRBV2|once
CASSEDRAILEQYF
TGTGCCAGCAGTGAAGACAGGGCAATACTCGAGCAGTACTTC
>TRBJ2-5|NA|TRBV7-8|NA
CASSLGRVQETQYF
TGTGCCAGCAGCCTCGGACGGGTCCAAGAGACCCAGTACTTC
>TRBJ2-7|NA|TRBV20-1|NA
CSARGPYEQYF
TGCAGTGCTCGGGGCCCCTACGAGCAGTACTTC
>TRBJ1-5|NA|TRBV6-1|once
CASSDPDSAYSNQPQHF
TGTGCCAGCAGTGACCCAGACAGTGCCTATAGCAATCAGCCCCAGCATTTT
>TRBJ2-1|NA|TRBV7-9|once
CASSGSYEQFF
TGTGCCAGCAGCGGCTCATATGAGCAGTTCTTC
>TRBJ2-7|TRBD2|TRBV7-2|NA
CASSLVGAGGRYEQYF
TGTGCCAGCAGCTTAGTAGGAGCGGGAGGGCGGTACGAGCAGTACTTC
>TRBJ2-5|NA|TRBV7-2|NA
CASSSQETQYF
TGTGCCAGCTCCTCCCAAGAGACCCAGTACTTC
>TRBJ2-7|TRBD1|TRBV7-2|NA
CASSYRDRVHEQYF
TGTGCCAGCAGCTACCGGGACAGGGTCCACGAGCAGTACTTC
>TRBJ2-1|TRBD2|TRBV2|once
CASQVLAGVNEQFF
TGTGCCAGCCAAGTACTAGCGGGAGTAAATGAGCAGTTCTTC
>TRBJ2-4|NA|TRBV4-1|NA
CASSQVALAKNIQYF
TGCGCCAGCAGCCAAGTAGCGCTAGCCAAAAACATTCAGTACTTC
>TRBJ2-3|NA|TRBV19|NA
CASSSTGVGADTQYF
TGTGCCAGTAGTAGCACAGGAGTAGGCGCAGATACGCAGTATTTT
>TRBJ1-2|NA|TRBV19|NA
CARPHGREGRLYGYTF
TGTGCCAGACCCCACGGCCGGGAGGGCCGCCTATATGGCTACACCTTC
>TRBJ2-3|NA|TRBV25-1|NA
CASSDMTETSDTQYF
TGTGCCAGCAGTGATATGACCGAAACCTCAGATACGCAGTATTTT